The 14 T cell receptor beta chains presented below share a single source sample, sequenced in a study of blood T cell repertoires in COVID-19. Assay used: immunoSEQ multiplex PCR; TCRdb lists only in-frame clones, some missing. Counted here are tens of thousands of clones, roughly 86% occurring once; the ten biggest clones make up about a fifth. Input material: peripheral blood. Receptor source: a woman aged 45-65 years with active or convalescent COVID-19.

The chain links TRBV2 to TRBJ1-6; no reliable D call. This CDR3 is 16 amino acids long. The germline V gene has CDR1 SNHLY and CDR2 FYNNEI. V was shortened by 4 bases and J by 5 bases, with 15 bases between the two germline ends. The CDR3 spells CASSVGYSLDNSPLHF. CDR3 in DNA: TGTGCCAGCAGTGTCGGATACAGCCTCGATAATTCACCCCTCCACTTT.

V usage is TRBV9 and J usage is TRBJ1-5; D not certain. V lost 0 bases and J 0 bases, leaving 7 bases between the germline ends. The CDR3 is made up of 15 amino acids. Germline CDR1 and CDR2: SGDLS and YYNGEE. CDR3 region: CASSVGALSNQPQHF. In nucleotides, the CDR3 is TGTGCCAGCAGCGTAGGGGCGCTTAGCAATCAGCCCCAGCATTTT.

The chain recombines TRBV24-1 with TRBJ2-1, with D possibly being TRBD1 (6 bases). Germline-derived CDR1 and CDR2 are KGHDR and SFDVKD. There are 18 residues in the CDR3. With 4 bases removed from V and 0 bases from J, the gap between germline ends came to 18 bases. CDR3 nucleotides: TGTGCCACCAGTGACGTAAGGACAGTTGAAAGCTCCTACAATGAGCAGTTCTTC. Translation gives CATSDVRTVESSYNEQFF.

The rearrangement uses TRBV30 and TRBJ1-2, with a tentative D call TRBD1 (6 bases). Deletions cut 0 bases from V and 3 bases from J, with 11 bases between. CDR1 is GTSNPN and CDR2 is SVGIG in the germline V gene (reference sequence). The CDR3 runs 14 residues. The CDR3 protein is CAWSVGTSDYGYTF. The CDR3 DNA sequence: TGTGCCTGGAGTGTAGGGACATCAGACTATGGCTACACCTTC.

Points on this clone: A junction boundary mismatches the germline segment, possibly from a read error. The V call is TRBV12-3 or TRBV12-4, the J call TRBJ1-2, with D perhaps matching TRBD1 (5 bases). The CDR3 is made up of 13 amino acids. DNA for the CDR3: TGTGCCAGCAGTTTGACAGATCCCTATGGCCACACCTTC. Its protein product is CASSLTDPYGHTF.

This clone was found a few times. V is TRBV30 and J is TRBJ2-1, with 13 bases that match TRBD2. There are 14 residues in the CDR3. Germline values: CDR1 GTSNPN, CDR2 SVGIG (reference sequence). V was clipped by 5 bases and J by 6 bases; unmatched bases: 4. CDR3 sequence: CAWWTSGRGNEQFF. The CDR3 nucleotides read TGTGCCTGGTGGACTAGCGGGAGAGGCAATGAGCAGTTCTTC. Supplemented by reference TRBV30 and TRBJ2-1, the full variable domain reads SQTIHQWPATLVQPVGSPLSLECTVEGTSNPNLYWYRQAAGRGLQLLFYSVGIGQISSEVPQNLSASRPQDRQFILSSKKLLLSDSGFYLCAWWTSGRGNEQFFGPGTRLTVL.

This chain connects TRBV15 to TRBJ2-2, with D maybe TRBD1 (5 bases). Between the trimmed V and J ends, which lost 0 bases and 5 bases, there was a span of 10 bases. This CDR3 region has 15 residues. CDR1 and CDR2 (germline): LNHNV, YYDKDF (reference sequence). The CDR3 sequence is CATSRDQGSTGELFF. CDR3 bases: TGTGCCACCAGCAGAGATCAGGGTTCGACCGGGGAGCTGTTTTTT.

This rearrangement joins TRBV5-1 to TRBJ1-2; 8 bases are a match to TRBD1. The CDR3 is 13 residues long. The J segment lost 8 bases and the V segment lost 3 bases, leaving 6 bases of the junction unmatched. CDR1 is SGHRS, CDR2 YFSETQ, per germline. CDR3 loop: CASSWGTGGGYTF. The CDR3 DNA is TGCGCCAGCAGCTGGGGGACAGGCGGCGGCTACACCTTC. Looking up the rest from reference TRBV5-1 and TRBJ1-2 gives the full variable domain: KAGVTQTPRYLIKTRGQQVTLSCSPISGHRSVSWYQQTPGQGLQFLFEYFSETQRNKGNFPGRFSGRQFSNSRSEMNVSTLELGDSALYLCASSWGTGGGYTFGSGTRLTVV.

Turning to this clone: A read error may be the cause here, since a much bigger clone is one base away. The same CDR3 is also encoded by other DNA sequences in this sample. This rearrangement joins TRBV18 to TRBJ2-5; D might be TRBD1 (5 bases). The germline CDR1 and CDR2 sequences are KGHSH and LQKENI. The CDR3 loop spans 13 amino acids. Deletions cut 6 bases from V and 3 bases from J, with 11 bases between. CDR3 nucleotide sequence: TGTGCCAGCTCGCCTCAAGGGGAAGAGACCCAGTACTTC. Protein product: CASSPQGEETQYF.

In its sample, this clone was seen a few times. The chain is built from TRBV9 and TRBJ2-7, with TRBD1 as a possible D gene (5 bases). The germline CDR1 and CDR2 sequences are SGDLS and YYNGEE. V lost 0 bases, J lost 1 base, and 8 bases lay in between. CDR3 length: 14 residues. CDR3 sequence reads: CASSVAAGSYEQYF. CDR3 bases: TGTGCCAGCAGCGTAGCTGCAGGGTCCTACGAGCAGTACTTC. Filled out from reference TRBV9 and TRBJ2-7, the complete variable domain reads DSGVTQTPKHLITATGQRVTLRCSPRSGDLSVYWYQQSLDQGLQFLIQYYNGEERAKGNILERFSAQQFPDLHSELNLSSLELGDSALYFCASSVAAGSYEQYFGPGTRLTVT.

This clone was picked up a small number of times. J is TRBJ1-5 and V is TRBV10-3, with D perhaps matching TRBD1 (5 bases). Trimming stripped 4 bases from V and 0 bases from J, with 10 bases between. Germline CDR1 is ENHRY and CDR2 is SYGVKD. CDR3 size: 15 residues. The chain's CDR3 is CAISGGLNSNQPQHF. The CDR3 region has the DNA TGTGCCATCAGTGGGGGCTTAAATAGCAATCAGCCCCAGCATTTT.

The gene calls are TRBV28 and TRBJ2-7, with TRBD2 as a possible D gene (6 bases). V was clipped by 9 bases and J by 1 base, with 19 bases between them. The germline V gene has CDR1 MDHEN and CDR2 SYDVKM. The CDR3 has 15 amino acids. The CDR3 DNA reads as TGTGCCAGTGGACTGATAGCGGTAGGGTCCTACGAGCAGTACTTC. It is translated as CASGLIAVGSYEQYF.

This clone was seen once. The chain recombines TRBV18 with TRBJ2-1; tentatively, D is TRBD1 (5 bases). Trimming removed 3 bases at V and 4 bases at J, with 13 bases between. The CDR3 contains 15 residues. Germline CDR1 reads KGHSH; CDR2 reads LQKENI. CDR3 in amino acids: CASSPGQGQYNEQFF. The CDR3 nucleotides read TGTGCCAGCTCACCCGGACAAGGTCAATACAATGAGCAGTTCTTC. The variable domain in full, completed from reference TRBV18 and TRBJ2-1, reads NAGVMQNPRHLVRRRGQEARLRCSPMKGHSHVYWYRQLPEEGLKFMVYLQKENIIDESGMPKERFSAEFPKEGPSILRIQQVVRGDSAAYFCASSPGQGQYNEQFFGPGTRLTVL.

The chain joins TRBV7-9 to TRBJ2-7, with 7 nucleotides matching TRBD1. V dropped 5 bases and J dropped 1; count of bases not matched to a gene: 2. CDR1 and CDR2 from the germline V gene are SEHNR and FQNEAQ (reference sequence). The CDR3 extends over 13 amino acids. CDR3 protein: CASSGDRSYEQYF. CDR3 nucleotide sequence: TGTGCCAGCAGCGGGGACAGATCCTACGAGCAGTACTTC. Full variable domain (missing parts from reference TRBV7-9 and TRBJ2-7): DTGVSQNPRHKITKRGQNVTFRCDPISEHNRLYWYRQTLGQGPEFLTYFQNEAQLEKSRLLSDRFSAERPKGSFSTLEIQRTEQGDSAMYLCASSGDRSYEQYFGPGTRLTVT.